This T cell receptor (beta chain) stems from a study of vaccination effects on CD4 cells after COVID-19. Antigen-specific CD4+ T cells expanded by the ViraFEST assay with viral peptide pools were then sequenced. With approximately ten days of culture completed, CD4+ T cells were isolated. Neither prior SARS-CoV-2 infection nor positive nucleocapsid antibodies were present in the vaccine recipients. Fresh IL-2-containing medium replaced half the medium on days 3 and 7. General study findings and limits: Early post-infection timepoints were missing from the study, which also had few convalescent patients. Whether induced by infection or by vaccine, clones showed marked clonal contraction late after vaccination.

A word on this clone: Its antigen is not known.

Profiling relied on immunoSEQ multiplex PCR, and the TCRdb table lists in-frame clones only, not all of them. The table lists tens of thousands of clones, approximately 80% of them singletons. V was clipped by 1 base and J by 4 bases; unmatched bases: 9. Germline V lookup: CDR1 MNHEY, CDR2 SVGAGI. The CDR3 loop spans 16 amino acids. The receptor was derived from a human donor who received a COVID-19 vaccine. The specimen comprised CD4+ T cells from PBMCs cultured with HCoV-229E spike peptides, sampled before COVID-19 vaccination. The J gene is TRBJ1-2, the V gene TRBV6-5, with TRBD1 matching over 7 bases. The CDR3 sequence is CASSYLINRGGYGYTF. The CDR3 bases are TGTGCCAGCAGTTACTTGATAAACAGGGGAGGCTATGGCTACACCTTC.